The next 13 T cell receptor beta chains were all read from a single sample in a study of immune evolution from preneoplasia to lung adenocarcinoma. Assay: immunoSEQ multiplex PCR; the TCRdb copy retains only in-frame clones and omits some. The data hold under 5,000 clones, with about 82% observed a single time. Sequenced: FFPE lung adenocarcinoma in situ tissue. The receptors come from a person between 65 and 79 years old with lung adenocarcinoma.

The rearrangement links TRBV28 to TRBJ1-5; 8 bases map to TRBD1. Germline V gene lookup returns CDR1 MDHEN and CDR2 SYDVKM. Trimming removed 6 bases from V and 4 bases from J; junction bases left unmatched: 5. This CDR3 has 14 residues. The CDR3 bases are TGTGCCAGCAGCACGGACAGGGTGAATCAGCCCCAGCATTTT. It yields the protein CASSTDRVNQPQHF. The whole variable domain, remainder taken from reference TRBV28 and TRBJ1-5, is DVKVTQSSRYLVKRTGEKVFLECVQDMDHENMFWYRQDPGLGLRLIYFSYDVKMKEKGDIPEGYSVSREKKERFSLILESASTNQTSMYLCASSTDRVNQPQHFGDGTRLSIL.

The CDR3 here is CASSDHGNTDTQYF. CDR3 DNA: TGTGCCAGCAGTGATCACGGGAATACAGATACGCAGTATTTT. The chain carries TRBV6-1 and TRBJ2-3; possible D gene TRBD2, 5 bases. Deletions cut 3 bases from V and 3 bases from J, with 10 bases between. This CDR3 comprises 14 residues. Germline V gives CDR1 MNHNS, CDR2 SASEGT.

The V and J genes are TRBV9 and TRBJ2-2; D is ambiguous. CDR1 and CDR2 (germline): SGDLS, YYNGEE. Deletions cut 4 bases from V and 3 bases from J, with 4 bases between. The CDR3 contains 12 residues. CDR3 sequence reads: CASSPYTGELFF. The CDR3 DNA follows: TGTGCCAGCAGCCCCTACACCGGGGAGCTGTTTTTT.

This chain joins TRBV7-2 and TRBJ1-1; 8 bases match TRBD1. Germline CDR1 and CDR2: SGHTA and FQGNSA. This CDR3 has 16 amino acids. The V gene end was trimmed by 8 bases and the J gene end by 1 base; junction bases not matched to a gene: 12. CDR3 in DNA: TGTGCCAGCTGTAGACAGACAGGGGCGGGGAACACTGAAGCTTTCTTT. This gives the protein CASCRQTGAGNTEAFF.

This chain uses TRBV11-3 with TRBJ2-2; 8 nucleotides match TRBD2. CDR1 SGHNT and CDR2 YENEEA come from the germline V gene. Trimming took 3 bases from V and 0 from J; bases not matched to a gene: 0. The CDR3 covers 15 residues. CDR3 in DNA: TGTGCCAGCAGCTTGACTAGCGCGAACACCGGGGAGCTGTTTTTT. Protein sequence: CASSLTSANTGELFF.

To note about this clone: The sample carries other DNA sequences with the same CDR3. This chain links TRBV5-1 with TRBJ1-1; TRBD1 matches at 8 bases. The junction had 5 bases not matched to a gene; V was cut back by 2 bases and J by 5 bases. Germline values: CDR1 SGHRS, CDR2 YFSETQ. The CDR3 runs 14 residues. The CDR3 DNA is TGCGCCAGCAGCTTCCTGGACAGGGAGACTGAAGCTTTCTTT. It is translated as CASSFLDRETEAFF.

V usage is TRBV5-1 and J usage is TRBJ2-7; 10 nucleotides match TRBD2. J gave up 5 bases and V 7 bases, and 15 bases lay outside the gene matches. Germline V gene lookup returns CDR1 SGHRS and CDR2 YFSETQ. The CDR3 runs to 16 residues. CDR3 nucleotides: TGCGCCAGCGCCCCCCTACCGAGCGGGAGGGCCCACGAGCAGTACTTC. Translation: CASAPLPSGRAHEQYF.

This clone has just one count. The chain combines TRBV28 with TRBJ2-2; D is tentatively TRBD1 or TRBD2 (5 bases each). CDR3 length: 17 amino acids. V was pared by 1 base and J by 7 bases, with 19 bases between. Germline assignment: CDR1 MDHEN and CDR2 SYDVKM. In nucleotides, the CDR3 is TGTGCCAGCAGTTTATTATCAACTATGGGGGTGCGCGGGGAGCTGTTTTTT. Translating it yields CASSLLSTMGVRGELFF.

CDR3: CASSSRTGVNTEAFF. The DNA for the CDR3 is TGTGCCAGCAGCTCTCGGACAGGGGTGAACACTGAAGCTTTCTTT. This chain connects TRBV11-2 to TRBJ1-1; TRBD1 matches 9 bases. CDR1 and CDR2 (germline): SGHAT, FQNNGV. This CDR3 contains 15 residues. V trimming: 4 bases; J trimming: 0 bases; junction bases outside the gene matches: 3.

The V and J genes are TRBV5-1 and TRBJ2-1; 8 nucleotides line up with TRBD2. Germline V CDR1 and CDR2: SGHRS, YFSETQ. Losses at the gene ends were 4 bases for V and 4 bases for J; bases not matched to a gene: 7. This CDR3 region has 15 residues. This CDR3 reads CASSKAGGGYNEQFF. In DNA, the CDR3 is TGCGCCAGCAGCAAGGCGGGAGGAGGATACAATGAGCAGTTCTTC.

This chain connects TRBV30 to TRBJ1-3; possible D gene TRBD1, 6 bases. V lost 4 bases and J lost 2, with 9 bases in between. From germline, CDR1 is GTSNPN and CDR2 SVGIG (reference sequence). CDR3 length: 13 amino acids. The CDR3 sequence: CAWKKGAGNTIYF. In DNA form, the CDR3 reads TGTGCCTGGAAGAAGGGGGCTGGAAACACCATATATTTT.

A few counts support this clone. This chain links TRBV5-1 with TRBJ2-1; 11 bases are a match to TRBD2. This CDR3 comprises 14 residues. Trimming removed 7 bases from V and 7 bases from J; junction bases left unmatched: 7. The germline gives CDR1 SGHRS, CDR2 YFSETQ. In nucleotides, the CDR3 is TGCGCCAGCGGTACTAGCGGGAGTACGAATGAGCAGTTCTTC. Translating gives CASGTSGSTNEQFF.

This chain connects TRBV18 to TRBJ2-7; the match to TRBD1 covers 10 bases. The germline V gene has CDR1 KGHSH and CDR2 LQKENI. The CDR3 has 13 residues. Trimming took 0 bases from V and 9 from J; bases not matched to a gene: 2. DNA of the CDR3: TGTGCCAGCTCACCACCGGGACAGGGGAGGCAGTACTTC. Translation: CASSPPGQGRQYF.